The entry below gives a single TCR beta chain sequence along with its context. No antigen is known for it. The data stem from a study of a mutant IDH1 vaccine in newly diagnosed glioma. About the study: Patients previously underwent radiotherapy, temozolomide, or both, and most underwent both. Visits V12 and V13 fell at weeks 35 and 47, respectively.

Time point indicated: week 35, safety follow-up. With topical imiquimod, each dose of the vaccine consisted of 300 ug of mutant IDH1 20-mer peptide. Scheduled for weeks 1, 3, 5, 7, 11, 15, 19 and 23, eight vaccinations were given to patients. The assay was immunoSEQ multiplex PCR, and TCRdb's table has in-frame clones only and misses some. Among about 41,000 clones, 80% to 90% were seen once, and the ten largest hold around 1.5%. The CDR3 loop spans 14 amino acids. The V end lost 3 bases, the J end lost 11 bases, and 16 bases lay between the germline ends. Germline V gives CDR1 LNHDA, CDR2 SQIVND (reference sequence). Study observations and caveats: Changes to the top peripheral T cell clonotypes appeared unrelated to pseudoprogression.

This sample comprised PBMCs, obtained from a glioma patient whose treatment included an IDH1 peptide vaccine. This rearrangement joins TRBV19 to TRBJ1-4, with D tentatively TRBD1 (6 bases). This clonotype originated in a man between 35 and 55 years old with glioma. CDR3 bases: TGTGCCAGTAGTATTTCGGGGGCTGCAGGTAAACTGTTTTTT. This sequence encodes CASSISGAAGKLFF. Together with reference TRBV19 and TRBJ1-4, the CDR3 gives the full variable domain: DGGITQSPKYLFRKEGQNVTLSCEQNLNHDAMYWYRQDPGQGLRLIYYSQIVNDFQKGDIAEGYSVSREKKESFPLTVTSAQKNPTAFYLCASSISGAAGKLFFGSGTQLSVL.